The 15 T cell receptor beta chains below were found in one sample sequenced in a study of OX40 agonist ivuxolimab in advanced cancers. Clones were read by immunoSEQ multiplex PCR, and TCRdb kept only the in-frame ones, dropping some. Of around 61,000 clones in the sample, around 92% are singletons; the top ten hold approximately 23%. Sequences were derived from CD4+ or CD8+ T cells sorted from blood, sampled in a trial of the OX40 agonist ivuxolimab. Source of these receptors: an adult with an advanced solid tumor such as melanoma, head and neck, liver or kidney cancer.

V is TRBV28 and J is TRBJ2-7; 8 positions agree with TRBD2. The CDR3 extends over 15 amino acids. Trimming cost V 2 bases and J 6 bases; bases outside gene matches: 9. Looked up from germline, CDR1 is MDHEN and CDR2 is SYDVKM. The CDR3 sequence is CASSLTAGGIFEQYF. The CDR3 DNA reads TGTGCCAGCAGTTTAACTGCGGGGGGAATTTTCGAGCAGTACTTC.

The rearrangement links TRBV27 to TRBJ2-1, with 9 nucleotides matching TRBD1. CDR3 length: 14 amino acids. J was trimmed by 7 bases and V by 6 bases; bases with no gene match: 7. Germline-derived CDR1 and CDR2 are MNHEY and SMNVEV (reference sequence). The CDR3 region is CASSTLGQGNEQFF. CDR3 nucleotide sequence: TGTGCCAGCAGCACCCTCGGACAGGGGAATGAGCAGTTCTTC.

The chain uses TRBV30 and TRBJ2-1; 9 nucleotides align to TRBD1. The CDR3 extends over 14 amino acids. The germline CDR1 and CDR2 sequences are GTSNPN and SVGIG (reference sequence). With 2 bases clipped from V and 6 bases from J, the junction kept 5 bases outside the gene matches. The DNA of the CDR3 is TGTGCCTGGAGTACGGACAGGGGCTTCAATGAGCAGTTCTTC. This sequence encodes CAWSTDRGFNEQFF.

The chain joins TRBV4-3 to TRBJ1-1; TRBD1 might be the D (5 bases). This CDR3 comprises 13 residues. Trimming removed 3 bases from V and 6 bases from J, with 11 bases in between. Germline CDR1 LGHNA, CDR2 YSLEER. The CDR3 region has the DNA TGCGCCAGCAGCCATGCAGGGAAGGCTGAAGCTTTCTTT. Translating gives CASSHAGKAEAFF.

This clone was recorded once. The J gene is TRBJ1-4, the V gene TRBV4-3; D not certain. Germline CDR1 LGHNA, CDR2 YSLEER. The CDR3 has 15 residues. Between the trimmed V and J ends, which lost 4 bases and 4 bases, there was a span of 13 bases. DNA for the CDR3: TGCGCCAGCAGCCCGACAAGGGCTCGTAATGAAAAACTGTTTTTT. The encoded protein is CASSPTRARNEKLFF.

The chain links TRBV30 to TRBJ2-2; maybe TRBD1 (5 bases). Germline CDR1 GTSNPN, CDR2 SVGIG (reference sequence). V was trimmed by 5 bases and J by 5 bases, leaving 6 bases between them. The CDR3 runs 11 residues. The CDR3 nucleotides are TGTGCCTGGGGGGCAACCGGGGAGCTGTTTTTT. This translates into CAWGATGELFF.

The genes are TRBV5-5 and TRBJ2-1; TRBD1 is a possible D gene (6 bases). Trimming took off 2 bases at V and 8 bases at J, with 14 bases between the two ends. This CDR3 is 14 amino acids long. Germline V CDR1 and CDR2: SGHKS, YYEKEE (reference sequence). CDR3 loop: CASSLGGVVHEQFF. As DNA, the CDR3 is TGTGCCAGCAGCTTAGGGGGAGTAGTGCATGAGCAGTTCTTC.

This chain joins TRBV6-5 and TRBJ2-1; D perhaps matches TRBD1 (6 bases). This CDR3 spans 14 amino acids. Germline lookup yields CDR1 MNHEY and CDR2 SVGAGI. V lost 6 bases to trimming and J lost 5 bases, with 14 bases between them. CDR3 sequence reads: CASRSGDNNNEQFF. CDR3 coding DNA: TGTGCCAGCAGATCTGGGGACAATAACAATGAGCAGTTCTTC.

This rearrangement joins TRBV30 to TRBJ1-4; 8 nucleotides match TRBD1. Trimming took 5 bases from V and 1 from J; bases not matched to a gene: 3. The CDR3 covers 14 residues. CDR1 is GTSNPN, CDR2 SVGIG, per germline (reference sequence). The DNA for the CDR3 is TGTGCCTGGGACAGGGGTGGAACTAATGAAAAACTGTTTTTT. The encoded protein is CAWDRGGTNEKLFF.

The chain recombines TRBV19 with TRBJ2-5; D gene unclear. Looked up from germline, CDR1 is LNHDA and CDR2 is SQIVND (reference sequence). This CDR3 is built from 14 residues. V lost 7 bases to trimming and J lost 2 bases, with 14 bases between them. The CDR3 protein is CASKGRKAQETQYF. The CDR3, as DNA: TGTGCCAGTAAGGGCAGGAAAGCACAAGAGACCCAGTACTTC.

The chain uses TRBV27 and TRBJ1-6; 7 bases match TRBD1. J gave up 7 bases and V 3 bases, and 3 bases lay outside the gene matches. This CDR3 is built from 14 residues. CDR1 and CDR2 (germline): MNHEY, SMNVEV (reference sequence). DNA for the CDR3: TGTGCCAGCAGTTTGACAGGGCCAAATTCACCCCTCCACTTT. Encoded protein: CASSLTGPNSPLHF.

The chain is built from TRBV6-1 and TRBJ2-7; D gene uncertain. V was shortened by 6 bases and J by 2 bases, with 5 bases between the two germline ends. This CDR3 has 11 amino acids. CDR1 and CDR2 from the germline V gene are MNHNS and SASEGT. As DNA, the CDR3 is TGTGCCAGCAGGGAAACCTACGAGCAGTACTTC. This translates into CASRETYEQYF.

The CDR3 loop is CASSPQSRNEQFF. In DNA form, the CDR3 reads TGTGCCAGCAGCCCCCAAAGTCGGAATGAGCAGTTCTTC. V is TRBV9 and J is TRBJ2-1; D not resolved. Germline V gene data show CDR1 as SGDLS and CDR2 as YYNGEE. CDR3 length: 13 residues. The V gene lost 4 bases and the J gene lost 7 bases, with 12 bases spanning the gap.

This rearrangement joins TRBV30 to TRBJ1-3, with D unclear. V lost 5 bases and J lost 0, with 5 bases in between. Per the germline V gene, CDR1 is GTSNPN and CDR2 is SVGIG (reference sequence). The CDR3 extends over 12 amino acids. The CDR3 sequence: CAWWDSGNTIYF. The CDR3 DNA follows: TGTGCCTGGTGGGACTCTGGAAACACCATATATTTT.

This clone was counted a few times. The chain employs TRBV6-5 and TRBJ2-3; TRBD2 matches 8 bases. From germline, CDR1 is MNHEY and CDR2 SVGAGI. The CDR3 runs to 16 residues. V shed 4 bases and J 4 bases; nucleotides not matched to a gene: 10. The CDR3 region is CASSWGPGLGADTQYF. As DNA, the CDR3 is TGTGCCAGCAGTTGGGGGCCGGGACTAGGCGCAGATACGCAGTATTTT.